A selection of T cell receptor beta chains follows, all from one sample in a study of T cell responses to AZD1222 COVID-19 vaccine. Clones were read by immunoSEQ multiplex PCR, and TCRdb kept only the in-frame ones, dropping some. This sample has roughly 70,000 clones, with 80% to 95% found just once. The input for sequencing was peripheral blood, taken 28 days after the second dose of the MenACWY control vaccine. The receptor set was obtained from an adult who received the MenACWY meningococcal vaccine as a control. CDR3s include the opening cysteine and the closing phenylalanine or tryptophan. Each record gives: J gene, CDR3 length, D gene, V gene, clone size, CDR3 DNA, CDR3 protein. The D gene is left open where the match is weak. Only part of the rows carry a size: once, few, many, or a class if the clone is expanded.

j_call: TRBJ2-5
cdr3_length: 13
d_call: NA
v_call: TRBV19
clone_size: NA
cdr3_nt: TGTGCCAGTAGTAAAAACTCACAAGAGACCCAGTACTTC
cdr3_aa: CASSKNSQETQYF

j_call: TRBJ2-7
cdr3_length: 13
d_call: NA
v_call: TRBV2
clone_size: NA
cdr3_nt: TGTGCCAGCAGTGAAACGCAAGGCTACGAGCAGTACTTC
cdr3_aa: CASSETQGYEQYF

j_call: TRBJ2-7
cdr3_length: 15
d_call: NA
v_call: TRBV2
clone_size: NA
cdr3_nt: TGTGCCAGCAGAGGCGGGACCCTCCCTGCGGGCGAGCAGTACTTC
cdr3_aa: CASRGGTLPAGEQYF

j_call: TRBJ1-1
cdr3_length: 13
d_call: NA
v_call: TRBV19
clone_size: NA
cdr3_nt: TGTGCCAGTAGCCGGGAGCTTAACACTGAAGCTTTCTTT
cdr3_aa: CASSRELNTEAFF

j_call: TRBJ2-7
cdr3_length: 15
d_call: TRBD2
v_call: TRBV9
clone_size: NA
cdr3_nt: TGTGCCAGCAGCGTAGAGGGTAGCGGGAACTACGAGCAGTACTTC
cdr3_aa: CASSVEGSGNYEQYF

j_call: TRBJ1-5
cdr3_length: 10
d_call: NA
v_call: TRBV6-2/TRBV6-3
clone_size: NA
cdr3_nt: TGTGCCAGCAGTTATGCGCCCCAGCATTTT
cdr3_aa: CASSYAPQHF

j_call: TRBJ2-5
cdr3_length: 15
d_call: TRBD2
v_call: TRBV5-6
clone_size: NA
cdr3_nt: TGTGCCAGCAGCTCGACCGGAGTGGGAGGGGAGACCCAGTACTTC
cdr3_aa: CASSSTGVGGETQYF

j_call: TRBJ2-5
cdr3_length: 15
d_call: NA
v_call: TRBV3-1/TRBV3-2
clone_size: NA
cdr3_nt: TGTGCCAGCAGCCCCCTGGGGCCAATGAGGGAGACCCAGTACTTC
cdr3_aa: CASSPLGPMRETQYF

j_call: TRBJ2-7
cdr3_length: 15
d_call: TRBD1
v_call: TRBV11-2
clone_size: NA
cdr3_nt: TGTGCCAGCAGCCCTGGGACAGGGTTTTTCCACGAGCAGTACTTC
cdr3_aa: CASSPGTGFFHEQYF

j_call: TRBJ1-1
cdr3_length: 10
d_call: NA
v_call: TRBV20-1
clone_size: NA
cdr3_nt: TGCAGTGTCGGGCGCACTGAAGCTTTCTTT
cdr3_aa: CSVGRTEAFF

j_call: TRBJ1-2
cdr3_length: 13
d_call: TRBD1
v_call: TRBV5-5
clone_size: NA
cdr3_nt: TGTGCCAGGTGGACAGGGCTTAACTATGGCTACACCTTC
cdr3_aa: CARWTGLNYGYTF

j_call: TRBJ2-7
cdr3_length: 13
d_call: NA
v_call: TRBV11-2
clone_size: NA
cdr3_nt: TGTGCCAGCAGCTTAAACGCCCCGCAGGAGCAGTACTTC
cdr3_aa: CASSLNAPQEQYF

j_call: TRBJ2-2
cdr3_length: 15
d_call: NA
v_call: TRBV7-8
clone_size: once
cdr3_nt: TGTGCCTGCTCACGGGACGGACTGAACACCGGGGAGCTGTTTTTT
cdr3_aa: CACSRDGLNTGELFF

j_call: TRBJ1-2
cdr3_length: 15
d_call: NA
v_call: TRBV9
clone_size: NA
cdr3_nt: TGTGCCAGCAGCGTAGATTCCGACGTTTACTATGGCTACACCTTC
cdr3_aa: CASSVDSDVYYGYTF

j_call: TRBJ2-2
cdr3_length: 16
d_call: TRBD2
v_call: TRBV7-9
clone_size: NA
cdr3_nt: TGTGCCAGCAGCTTAGTTGTAGCGGGAGTTACCGGGGAGCTGTTTTTT
cdr3_aa: CASSLVVAGVTGELFF

j_call: TRBJ1-5
cdr3_length: 15
d_call: NA
v_call: TRBV5-6
clone_size: once
cdr3_nt: TGTGCCAGCAGCTGGGGGGGCCAAAGCAATCAGCCCCAGCATTTT
cdr3_aa: CASSWGGQSNQPQHF

j_call: TRBJ2-7
cdr3_length: 14
d_call: TRBD1
v_call: TRBV10-2
clone_size: NA
cdr3_nt: TGCGCCAGCAGTGCCCGACAGGGGGCGTACGAGCAGTACTTC
cdr3_aa: CASSARQGAYEQYF

j_call: TRBJ1-3
cdr3_length: 14
d_call: TRBD1
v_call: TRBV28
clone_size: NA
cdr3_nt: TGTGCCAGCATAGGGGGCGCGAAAGGAAACACCATATATTTT
cdr3_aa: CASIGGAKGNTIYF

j_call: TRBJ1-1
cdr3_length: 13
d_call: NA
v_call: TRBV19
clone_size: NA
cdr3_nt: TGTGCCAGTAATACAGGGAAGAACACTGAAGCTTTCTTT
cdr3_aa: CASNTGKNTEAFF

j_call: TRBJ2-7
cdr3_length: 16
d_call: TRBD1
v_call: TRBV6-5
clone_size: NA
cdr3_nt: TGTGCCAGCAGTTATTCGGACAGGGGCTGGGAGTACGAGCAGTACTTC
cdr3_aa: CASSYSDRGWEYEQYF

j_call: TRBJ2-6
cdr3_length: 18
d_call: NA
v_call: TRBV27
clone_size: NA
cdr3_nt: TGTGCCAGCAGCCCGGTCTCAGGAATTTTCTCTGGGGCCAACGTCCTGACTTTC
cdr3_aa: CASSPVSGIFSGANVLTF

j_call: TRBJ2-3
cdr3_length: 12
d_call: NA
v_call: TRBV6-5
clone_size: once
cdr3_nt: TGTGCCAGCAGTTACTCGGGGGATACGCAGTATTTT
cdr3_aa: CASSYSGDTQYF

j_call: TRBJ1-1
cdr3_length: 12
d_call: TRBD1
v_call: TRBV2
clone_size: NA
cdr3_nt: TGTGCCAGCGTTGGAGGGGGCGCGGAAGCTTTCTTT
cdr3_aa: CASVGGGAEAFF

j_call: TRBJ1-1
cdr3_length: 13
d_call: NA
v_call: TRBV12-3/TRBV12-4
clone_size: NA
cdr3_nt: TGTGCCAGCAGTTTAGACAGGGTGGCTGAAGCTTTCTTT
cdr3_aa: CASSLDRVAEAFF

j_call: TRBJ2-3
cdr3_length: 12
d_call: NA
v_call: TRBV6-5
clone_size: NA
cdr3_nt: TGTGCCAGCAGGGGTAGCACAGATACGCAGTATTTT
cdr3_aa: CASRGSTDTQYF

j_call: TRBJ2-7
cdr3_length: 15
d_call: NA
v_call: TRBV4-1
clone_size: NA
cdr3_nt: TGCGCCAGCAGCCACAGACTCAGTAGCTCCTACGAGCAGTACTTC
cdr3_aa: CASSHRLSSSYEQYF

j_call: TRBJ2-1
cdr3_length: 15
d_call: NA
v_call: TRBV9
clone_size: NA
cdr3_nt: TGTGCCAGCAACCCCTCTCCGAGCTCCTACAATGAGCAGTTCTTC
cdr3_aa: CASNPSPSSYNEQFF

j_call: TRBJ1-2
cdr3_length: 15
d_call: TRBD1
v_call: TRBV28
clone_size: NA
cdr3_nt: TGTGCCAGCAGTCCGGGGACAGGGTTAGACTATGGCTACACCTTC
cdr3_aa: CASSPGTGLDYGYTF

j_call: TRBJ2-7
cdr3_length: 16
d_call: NA
v_call: TRBV7-9
clone_size: NA
cdr3_nt: TGTGCCAGCAGCTTAACGGCTGGGGGGACTCTGTACGAGCAGTACTTC
cdr3_aa: CASSLTAGGTLYEQYF

j_call: TRBJ2-5
cdr3_length: 15
d_call: NA
v_call: TRBV6-5
clone_size: NA
cdr3_nt: TGTGCCAGCTCCTCCCGCCCGTCTTCAGGAGAGACCCAGTACTTC
cdr3_aa: CASSSRPSSGETQYF

j_call: TRBJ2-3
cdr3_length: 13
d_call: NA
v_call: TRBV6-5
clone_size: NA
cdr3_nt: TGTGCCAGCGGGTATACTCGCACAGATACGCAGTATTTT
cdr3_aa: CASGYTRTDTQYF

j_call: TRBJ2-3
cdr3_length: 18
d_call: TRBD2
v_call: TRBV4-1
clone_size: NA
cdr3_nt: TGCGCCAGCAGCCGTATCGGGGCTAGCGGGTCTAGCACAGATACGCAGTATTTT
cdr3_aa: CASSRIGASGSSTDTQYF

j_call: TRBJ2-5
cdr3_length: 17
d_call: TRBD1
v_call: TRBV11-2
clone_size: NA
cdr3_nt: TGTGCCAGCAGCCCTGACTCCGACAGGGGGTACCAAGAGACCCAGTACTTC
cdr3_aa: CASSPDSDRGYQETQYF

j_call: TRBJ1-4
cdr3_length: 16
d_call: NA
v_call: TRBV5-6
clone_size: NA
cdr3_nt: TGTGCCAGCAGCCTTTGGGAGTGGAGCACTAATGAAAAACTGTTTTTT
cdr3_aa: CASSLWEWSTNEKLFF

j_call: TRBJ2-7
cdr3_length: 13
d_call: NA
v_call: TRBV29-1
clone_size: once
cdr3_nt: TGCAGCGTTCTTCCAGGGGGGGGCTACGAGCAGTACTTC
cdr3_aa: CSVLPGGGYEQYF

j_call: TRBJ2-3
cdr3_length: 15
d_call: NA
v_call: TRBV9
clone_size: NA
cdr3_nt: TGTGCCAGCAGCCCAAGCGGAGGGCGGTCAGATACGCAGTATTTT
cdr3_aa: CASSPSGGRSDTQYF

j_call: TRBJ2-7
cdr3_length: 16
d_call: NA
v_call: TRBV28
clone_size: NA
cdr3_nt: TGTGCCAGCAGCCCCGGACATTTTTTAAGCTCCTACGAGCAGTACTTC
cdr3_aa: CASSPGHFLSSYEQYF

j_call: TRBJ2-6
cdr3_length: 14
d_call: NA
v_call: TRBV15
clone_size: NA
cdr3_nt: TGTGCCACCAGCAGAGAGGTTGGGGCCAACGTCCTGACTTTC
cdr3_aa: CATSREVGANVLTF

j_call: TRBJ1-1
cdr3_length: 13
d_call: NA
v_call: TRBV2
clone_size: NA
cdr3_nt: TGTGCCAGCACTCAGGGGCCAAACACTGAAGCTTTCTTT
cdr3_aa: CASTQGPNTEAFF

j_call: TRBJ2-1
cdr3_length: 14
d_call: NA
v_call: TRBV19
clone_size: NA
cdr3_nt: TGTGCCAGTAGTATCATAGCAGAGTACAATGAGCAGTTCTTC
cdr3_aa: CASSIIAEYNEQFF

j_call: TRBJ1-1
cdr3_length: 14
d_call: NA
v_call: TRBV18
clone_size: NA
cdr3_nt: TGTGCCAGCTCACCGGCCAGGGGTGATCCTGAAGCTTTCTTT
cdr3_aa: CASSPARGDPEAFF